The entry that follows covers one TCR beta chain sequence. Its target is not known. The germline V gene encodes CDR1 LGHDT and CDR2 YNNKEL (reference sequence). V was trimmed by 0 bases and J by 0 bases, leaving 1 base between them. This CDR3 has 13 amino acids. These data belong to a study of CD8 T cells in Susac syndrome. Study-level findings and limits: The relatively small number of individuals in the TCR sequencing and HLA analysis was acknowledged by the study.

Reverse transcription of roughly 0.5 to 1 ug RNA was carried out with random hexamers. A single record per CDR3 protein comes from TCRdb applying MiXCR to the immunoSEQ multiplex PCR reads. The sample holds approximately 200,000 distinct CDR3 sequences, 95% seen once. Negative isolation was used for CD8+ and CD4+ T cells, and FACS enrichment was applied to TEMRA cells. The sequence was collected from a human donor with multiple sclerosis. The sample consisted of CD4+ T cells from PBMCs. This chain joins TRBV3-1 and TRBJ2-3; no reliable D call. CDR3 amino acids: CASSQESTDTQYF. The CDR3 nucleotides are TGTGCCAGCAGCCAAGAGAGCACAGATACGCAGTATTTT.